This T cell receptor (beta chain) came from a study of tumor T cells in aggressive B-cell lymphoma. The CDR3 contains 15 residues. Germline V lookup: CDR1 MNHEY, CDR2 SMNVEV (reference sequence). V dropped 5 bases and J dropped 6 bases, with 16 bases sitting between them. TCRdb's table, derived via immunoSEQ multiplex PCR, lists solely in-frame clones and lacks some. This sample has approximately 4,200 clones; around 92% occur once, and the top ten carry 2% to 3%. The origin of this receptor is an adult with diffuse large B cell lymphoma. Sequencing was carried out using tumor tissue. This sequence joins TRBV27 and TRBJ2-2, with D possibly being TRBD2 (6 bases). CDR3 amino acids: CASSVGGMVAGELFF. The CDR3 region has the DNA TGTGCCAGCAGTGTAGGCGGGATGGTCGCCGGGGAGCTGTTTTTT.